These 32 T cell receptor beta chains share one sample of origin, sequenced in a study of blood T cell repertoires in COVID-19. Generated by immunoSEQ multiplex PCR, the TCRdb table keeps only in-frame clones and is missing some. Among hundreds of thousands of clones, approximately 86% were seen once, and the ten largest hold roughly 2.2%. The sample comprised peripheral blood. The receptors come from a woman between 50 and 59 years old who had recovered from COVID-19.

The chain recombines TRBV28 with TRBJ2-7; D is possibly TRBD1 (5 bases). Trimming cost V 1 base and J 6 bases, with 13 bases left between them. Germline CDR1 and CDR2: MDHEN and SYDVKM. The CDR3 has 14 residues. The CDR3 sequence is CASSLSAGWSEQYF. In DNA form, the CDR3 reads TGTGCCAGCAGTTTATCGGCAGGGTGGAGCGAGCAGTACTTC.

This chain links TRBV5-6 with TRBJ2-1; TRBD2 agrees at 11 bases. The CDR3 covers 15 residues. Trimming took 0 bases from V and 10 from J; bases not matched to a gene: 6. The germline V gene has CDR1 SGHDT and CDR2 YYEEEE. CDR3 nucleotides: TGTGCCAGCAGCTTGGTTAAGACTAGCGGGGACGAGCAGTTCTTC. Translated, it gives CASSLVKTSGDEQFF. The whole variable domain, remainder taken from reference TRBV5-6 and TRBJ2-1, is DAGVTQSPTHLIKTRGQQVTLRCSPKSGHDTVSWYQQALGQGPQFIFQYYEEEERQRGNFPDRFSGHQFPNYSSELNVNALLLGDSALYLCASSLVKTSGDEQFFGPGTRLTVL.

The CDR3 is CASGAGQAIYGYTF. The CDR3 DNA follows: TGCGCCAGCGGAGCCGGACAGGCCATTTATGGCTACACCTTC. The rearrangement uses TRBV5-1 and TRBJ1-2; 7 bases line up with TRBD1. Germline CDR1 and CDR2: SGHRS and YFSETQ. The CDR3 consists of 14 residues. The V segment lost 7 bases and the J segment 5 bases; nucleotides outside the gene matches: 11.

DNA for the CDR3: TGCGCCAGCAGCCCGGACAGGGTGGGTAACTATGGCTACACCTTC. Amino acid sequence: CASSPDRVGNYGYTF. This sequence joins TRBV5-1 and TRBJ1-2; 8 bases match TRBD1. Germline trimming cut 4 bases from V and 1 base from J; bases unmatched to any gene: 6. The CDR3 is 15 amino acids. Germline CDR1 and CDR2: SGHRS and YFSETQ. Full variable domain (outside the CDR3, taken from reference TRBV5-1 and TRBJ1-2): KAGVTQTPRYLIKTRGQQVTLSCSPISGHRSVSWYQQTPGQGLQFLFEYFSETQRNKGNFPGRFSGRQFSNSRSEMNVSTLELGDSALYLCASSPDRVGNYGYTFGSGTRLTVV.

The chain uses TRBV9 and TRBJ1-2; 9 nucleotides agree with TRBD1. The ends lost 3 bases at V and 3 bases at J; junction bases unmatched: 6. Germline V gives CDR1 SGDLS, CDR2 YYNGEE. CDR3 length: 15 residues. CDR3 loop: CASSAATGGYYGYTF. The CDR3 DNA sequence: TGTGCCAGCAGCGCTGCGACAGGGGGTTACTATGGCTACACCTTC.

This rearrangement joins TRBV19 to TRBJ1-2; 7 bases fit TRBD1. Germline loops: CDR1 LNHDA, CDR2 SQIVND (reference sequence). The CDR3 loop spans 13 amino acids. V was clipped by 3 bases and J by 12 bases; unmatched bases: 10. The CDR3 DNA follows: TGTGCCAGTAGTATCCGGGACAGCCGGGGTGACACCTTC. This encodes CASSIRDSRGDTF.

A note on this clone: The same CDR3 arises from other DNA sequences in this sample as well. As DNA, the CDR3 is TGCAGCGTTGAACGCAGCTATGGCTACACCTTC. Translation gives CSVERSYGYTF. The V call is TRBV29-1, the J call TRBJ1-2; D call uncertain. CDR1 and CDR2 (germline): SQVTM, ANQGSEA. This CDR3 is 11 amino acids long. The V end lost 2 bases, the J end lost 4 bases, and 5 bases lay between the germline ends.

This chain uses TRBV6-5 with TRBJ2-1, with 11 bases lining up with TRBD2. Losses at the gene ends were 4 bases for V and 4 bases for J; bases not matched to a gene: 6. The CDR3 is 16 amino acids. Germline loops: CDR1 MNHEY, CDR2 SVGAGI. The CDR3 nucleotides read TGTGCCAGCAGTTGGTTAGCGGGGGGGCGGTACAATGAGCAGTTCTTC. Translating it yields CASSWLAGGRYNEQFF.

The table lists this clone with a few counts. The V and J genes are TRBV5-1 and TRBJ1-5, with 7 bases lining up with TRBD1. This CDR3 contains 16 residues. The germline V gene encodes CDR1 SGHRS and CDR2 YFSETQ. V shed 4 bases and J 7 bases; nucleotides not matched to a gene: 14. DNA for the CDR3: TGCGCCAGCAGCCCCCATGGACAGGATGAAGGGCAGCCCCAGCATTTT. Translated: CASSPHGQDEGQPQHF.

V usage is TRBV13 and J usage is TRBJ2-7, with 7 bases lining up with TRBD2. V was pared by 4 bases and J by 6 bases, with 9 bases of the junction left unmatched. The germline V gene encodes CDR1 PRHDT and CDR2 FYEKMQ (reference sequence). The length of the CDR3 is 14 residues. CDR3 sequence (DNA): TGTGCCAGCAGCTCGGCATGGACTAGGGTCGAGCAGTACTTC. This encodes CASSSAWTRVEQYF.

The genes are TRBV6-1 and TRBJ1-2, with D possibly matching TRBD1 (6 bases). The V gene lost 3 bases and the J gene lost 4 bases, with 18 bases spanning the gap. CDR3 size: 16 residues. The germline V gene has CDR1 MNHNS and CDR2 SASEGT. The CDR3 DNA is TGTGCCAGCAGTGAGGACAGCGGGACCCTCGCCTATGGCTACACCTTC. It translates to CASSEDSGTLAYGYTF.

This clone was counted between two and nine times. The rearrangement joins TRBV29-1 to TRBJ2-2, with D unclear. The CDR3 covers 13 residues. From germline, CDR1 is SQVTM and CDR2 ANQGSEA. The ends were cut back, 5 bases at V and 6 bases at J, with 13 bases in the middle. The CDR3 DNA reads TGCAGCGTTCGAGAGTCTGAAGCCGGGGAGCTGTTTTTT. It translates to CSVRESEAGELFF.

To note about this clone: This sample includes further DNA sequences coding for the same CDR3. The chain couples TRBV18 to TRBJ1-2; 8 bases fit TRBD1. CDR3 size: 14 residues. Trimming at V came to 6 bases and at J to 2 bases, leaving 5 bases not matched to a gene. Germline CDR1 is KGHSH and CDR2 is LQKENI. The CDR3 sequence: CASSPTGANYGYTF. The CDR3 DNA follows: TGTGCCAGCTCCCCGACAGGGGCAAACTATGGCTACACCTTC.

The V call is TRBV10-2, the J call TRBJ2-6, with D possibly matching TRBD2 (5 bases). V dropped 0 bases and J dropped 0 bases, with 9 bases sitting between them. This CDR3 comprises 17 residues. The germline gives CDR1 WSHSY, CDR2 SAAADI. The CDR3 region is CASSESRVFSGANVLTF. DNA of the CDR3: TGCGCCAGCAGTGAGTCGAGGGTATTCTCTGGGGCCAACGTCCTGACTTTC.

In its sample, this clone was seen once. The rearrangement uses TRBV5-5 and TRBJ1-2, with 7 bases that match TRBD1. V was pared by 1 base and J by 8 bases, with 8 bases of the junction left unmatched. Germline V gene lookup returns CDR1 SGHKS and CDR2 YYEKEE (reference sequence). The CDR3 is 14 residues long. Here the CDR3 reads CASSLSRGLWGYTF. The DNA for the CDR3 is TGTGCCAGCAGCTTGTCCAGGGGGTTGTGGGGCTACACCTTC. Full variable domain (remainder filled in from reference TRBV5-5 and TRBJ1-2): DAGVTQSPTHLIKTRGQQVTLRCSPISGHKSVSWYQQVLGQGPQFIFQYYEKEERGRGNFPDRFSARQFPNYSSELNVNALLLGDSALYLCASSLSRGLWGYTFGSGTRLTVV.

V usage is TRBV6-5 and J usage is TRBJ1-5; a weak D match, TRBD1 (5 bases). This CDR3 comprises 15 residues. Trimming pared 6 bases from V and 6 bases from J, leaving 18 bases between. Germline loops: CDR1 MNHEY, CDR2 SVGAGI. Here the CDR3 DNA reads TGTGCCAGCAGGCCCGGGCAGGGAGCGGGTCAGCCCCAGCATTTT. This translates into CASRPGQGAGQPQHF.

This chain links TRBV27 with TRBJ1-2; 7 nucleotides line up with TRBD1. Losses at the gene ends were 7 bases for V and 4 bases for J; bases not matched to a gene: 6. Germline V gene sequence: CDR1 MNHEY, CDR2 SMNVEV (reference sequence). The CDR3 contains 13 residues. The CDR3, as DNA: TGTGCCAGCATGGGGGACAGTTCCTATGGCTACACCTTC. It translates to CASMGDSSYGYTF.

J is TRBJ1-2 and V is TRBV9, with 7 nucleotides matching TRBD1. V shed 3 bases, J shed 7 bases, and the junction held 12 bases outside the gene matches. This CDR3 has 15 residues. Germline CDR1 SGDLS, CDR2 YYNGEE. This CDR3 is CASSAPGGHARGYTF. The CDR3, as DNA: TGTGCCAGCAGCGCGCCAGGGGGACATGCTCGTGGCTACACCTTC.

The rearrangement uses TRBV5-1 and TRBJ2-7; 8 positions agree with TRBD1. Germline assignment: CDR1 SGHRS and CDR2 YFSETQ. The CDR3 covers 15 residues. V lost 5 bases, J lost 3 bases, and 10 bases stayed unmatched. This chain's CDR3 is CASRIGPGTGYEQYF. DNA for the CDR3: TGCGCCAGCAGAATTGGACCCGGGACAGGCTACGAGCAGTACTTC.

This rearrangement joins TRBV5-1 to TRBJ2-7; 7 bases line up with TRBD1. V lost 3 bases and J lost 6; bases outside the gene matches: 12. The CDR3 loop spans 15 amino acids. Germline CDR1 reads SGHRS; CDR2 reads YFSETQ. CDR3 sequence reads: CASSSSGQLTSEQYF. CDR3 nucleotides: TGCGCCAGCAGCTCCTCGGGACAGCTTACAAGCGAGCAGTACTTC.

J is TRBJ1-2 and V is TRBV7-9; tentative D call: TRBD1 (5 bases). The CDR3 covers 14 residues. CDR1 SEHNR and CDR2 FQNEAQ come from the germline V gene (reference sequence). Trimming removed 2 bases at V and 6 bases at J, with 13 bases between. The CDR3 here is CASSLFSGMDGYTF. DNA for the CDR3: TGTGCCAGCAGCTTATTTTCAGGGATGGATGGCTACACCTTC.

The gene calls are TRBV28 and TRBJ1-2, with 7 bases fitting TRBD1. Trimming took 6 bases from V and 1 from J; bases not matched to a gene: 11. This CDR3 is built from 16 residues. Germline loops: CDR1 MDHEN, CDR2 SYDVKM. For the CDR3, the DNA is TGTGCCAGCAGCCTGGACAGGAGGGGGCTTAACTATGGCTACACCTTC. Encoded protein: CASSLDRRGLNYGYTF.

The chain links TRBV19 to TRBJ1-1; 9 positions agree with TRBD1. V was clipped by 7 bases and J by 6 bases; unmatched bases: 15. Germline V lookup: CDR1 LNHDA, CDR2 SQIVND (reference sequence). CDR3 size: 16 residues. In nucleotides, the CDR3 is TGTGCCAGTATCCCACATCACAGGGGGCTACGCGCTGAAGCTTTCTTT. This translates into CASIPHHRGLRAEAFF.

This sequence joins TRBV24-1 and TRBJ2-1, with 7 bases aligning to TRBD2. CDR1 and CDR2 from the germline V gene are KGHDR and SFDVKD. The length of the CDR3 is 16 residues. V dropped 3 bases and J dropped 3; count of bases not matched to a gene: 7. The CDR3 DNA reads TGTGCCACCAGTGATCAAGCGGGAACCAACTACAATGAGCAGTTCTTC. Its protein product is CATSDQAGTNYNEQFF.

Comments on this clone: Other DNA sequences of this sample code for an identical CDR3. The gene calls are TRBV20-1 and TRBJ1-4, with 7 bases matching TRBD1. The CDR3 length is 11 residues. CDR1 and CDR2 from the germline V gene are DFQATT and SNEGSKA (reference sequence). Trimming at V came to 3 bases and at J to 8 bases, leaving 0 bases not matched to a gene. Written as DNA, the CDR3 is TGCAGTGCTAGGACAGGGGAAAAACTGTTTTTT. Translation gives CSARTGEKLFF.

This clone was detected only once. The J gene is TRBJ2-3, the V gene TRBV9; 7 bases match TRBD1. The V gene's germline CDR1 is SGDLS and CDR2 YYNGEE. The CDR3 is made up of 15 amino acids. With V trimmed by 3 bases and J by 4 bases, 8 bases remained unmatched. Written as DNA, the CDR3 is TGTGCCAGCAGCGCCCGACAGGGTTGGTCAGATACGCAGTATTTT. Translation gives CASSARQGWSDTQYF.

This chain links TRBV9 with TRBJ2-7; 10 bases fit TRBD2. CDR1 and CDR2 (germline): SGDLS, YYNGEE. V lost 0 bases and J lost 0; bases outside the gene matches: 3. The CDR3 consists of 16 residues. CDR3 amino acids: CASSVGSGGSSYEQYF. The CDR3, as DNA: TGTGCCAGCAGCGTAGGTAGCGGGGGGTCCTCCTACGAGCAGTACTTC.

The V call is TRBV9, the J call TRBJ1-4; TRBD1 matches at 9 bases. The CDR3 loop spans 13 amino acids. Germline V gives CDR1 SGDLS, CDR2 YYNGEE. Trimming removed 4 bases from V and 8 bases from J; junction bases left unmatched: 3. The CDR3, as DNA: TGTGCCAGCAGCCGGACAGGGGACGAAAAACTGTTTTTT. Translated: CASSRTGDEKLFF.

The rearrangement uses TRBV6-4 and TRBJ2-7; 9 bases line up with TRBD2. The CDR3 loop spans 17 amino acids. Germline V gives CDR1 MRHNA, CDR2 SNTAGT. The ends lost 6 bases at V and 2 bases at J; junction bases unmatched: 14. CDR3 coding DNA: TGTGCCAGCAGGGCTACCAGGACTAGCGCAGTACCCTACGAGCAGTACTTC. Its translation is CASRATRTSAVPYEQYF.

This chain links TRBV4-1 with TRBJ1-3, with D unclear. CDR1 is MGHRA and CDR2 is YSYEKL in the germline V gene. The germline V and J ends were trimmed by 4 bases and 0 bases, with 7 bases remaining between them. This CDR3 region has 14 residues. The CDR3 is CASSPQISGNTIYF. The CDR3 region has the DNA TGCGCCAGCAGCCCTCAGATCTCTGGAAACACCATATATTTT.

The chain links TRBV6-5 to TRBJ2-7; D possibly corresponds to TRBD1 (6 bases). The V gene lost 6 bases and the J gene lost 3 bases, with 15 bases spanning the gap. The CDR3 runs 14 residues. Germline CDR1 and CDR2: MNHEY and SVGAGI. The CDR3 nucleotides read TGTGCCAGCAGACGAGCAGGGGCCGGCTACGAGCAGTACTTC. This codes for CASRRAGAGYEQYF.

The CDR3 coding sequence is TGTGCCAGCAGTTTATCGATAGCGACCTACGAGCAGTACTTC. Its translation is CASSLSIATYEQYF. V and J are TRBV27 and TRBJ2-7, with D possibly being TRBD2 (5 bases). CDR1 is MNHEY, CDR2 SMNVEV, per germline (reference sequence). The ends were cut back, 0 bases at V and 2 bases at J, with 8 bases in the middle. This CDR3 contains 14 residues.